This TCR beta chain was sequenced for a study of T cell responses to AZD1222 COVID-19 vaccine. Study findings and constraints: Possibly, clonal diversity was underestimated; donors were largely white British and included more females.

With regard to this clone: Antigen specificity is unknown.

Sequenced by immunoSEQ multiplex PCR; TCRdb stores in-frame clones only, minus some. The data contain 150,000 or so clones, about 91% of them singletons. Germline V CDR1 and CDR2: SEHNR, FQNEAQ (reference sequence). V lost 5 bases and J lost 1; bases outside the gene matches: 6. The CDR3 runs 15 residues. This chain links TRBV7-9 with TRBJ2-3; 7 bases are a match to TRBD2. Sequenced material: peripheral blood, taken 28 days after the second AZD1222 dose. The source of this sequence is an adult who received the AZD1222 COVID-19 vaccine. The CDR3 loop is CASSHSGRGTDTQYF. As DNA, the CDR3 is TGTGCCAGCAGCCATAGCGGGCGGGGCACAGATACGCAGTATTTT.